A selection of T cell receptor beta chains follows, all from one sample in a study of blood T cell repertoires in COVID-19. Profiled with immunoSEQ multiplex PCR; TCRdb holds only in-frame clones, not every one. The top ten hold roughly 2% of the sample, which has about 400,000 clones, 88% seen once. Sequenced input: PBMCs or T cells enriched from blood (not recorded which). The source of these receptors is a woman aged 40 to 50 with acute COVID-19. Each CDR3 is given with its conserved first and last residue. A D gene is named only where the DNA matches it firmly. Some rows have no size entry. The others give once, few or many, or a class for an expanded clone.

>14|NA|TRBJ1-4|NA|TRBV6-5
CASSYSWTDEKLFF
TGTGCCAGCAGTTACTCGTGGACAGATGAAAAACTGTTTTTT
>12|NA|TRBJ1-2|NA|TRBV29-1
CSAELSRDGYTF
TGCAGCGCTGAACTATCCCGGGATGGCTACACCTTC
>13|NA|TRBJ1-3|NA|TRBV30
CAWSVLSGNTIYF
TGTGCCTGGAGTGTCCTCTCTGGAAACACCATATATTTT
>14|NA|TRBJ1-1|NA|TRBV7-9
CASSLAGVNTEAFF
TGTGCCAGCAGCTTAGCTGGAGTGAACACTGAAGCTTTCTTT
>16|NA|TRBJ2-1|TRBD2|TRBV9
CASSTSGEHSYNEQFF
TGTGCCAGCAGCACTAGCGGGGAACACTCCTACAATGAGCAGTTCTTC
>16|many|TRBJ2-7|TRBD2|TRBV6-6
CASSYAGTSGSYEQYF
TGTGCCAGCAGTTACGCCGGGACTAGCGGGTCCTACGAGCAGTACTTC
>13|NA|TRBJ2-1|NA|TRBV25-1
CASSDPGINEQFF
TGTGCCAGCAGTGACCCAGGGATCAATGAGCAGTTCTTC
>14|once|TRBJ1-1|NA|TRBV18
CASSPAGSNTEAFF
TGTGCCAGCTCACCAGCCGGGTCGAACACTGAAGCTTTCTTT
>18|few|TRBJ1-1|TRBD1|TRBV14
CASSQSLGQANMNTEAFF
TGTGCCAGCAGCCAAAGCCTGGGACAGGCGAACATGAACACTGAAGCTTTCTTT
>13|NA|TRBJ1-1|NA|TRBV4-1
CASNDRVNTEAFF
TGCGCCAGCAATGATCGGGTTAACACTGAAGCTTTCTTT
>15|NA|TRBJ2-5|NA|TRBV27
CASSPGRGRGETQYF
TGTGCCAGCAGCCCTGGCAGGGGAAGGGGAGAGACCCAGTACTTC
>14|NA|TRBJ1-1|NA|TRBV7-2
CASSPDTQNTEAFF
TGTGCCAGCAGCCCCGACACACAGAACACTGAAGCTTTCTTT
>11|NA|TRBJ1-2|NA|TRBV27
CASSDGREYTF
TGTGCCAGCAGTGACGGGAGAGAGTACACCTTC
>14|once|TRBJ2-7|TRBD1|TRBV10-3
CAISEGGQGPEQYF
TGTGCCATCAGTGAGGGGGGACAGGGGCCCGAGCAGTACTTC
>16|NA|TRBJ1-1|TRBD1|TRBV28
CASSLAGGALNTEAFF
TGTGCCAGCAGTTTGGCAGGGGGCGCGCTGAACACTGAAGCTTTCTTT
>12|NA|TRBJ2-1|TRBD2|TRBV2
CATGLVYNEQFF
TGTGCCACCGGACTAGTTTACAATGAGCAGTTCTTC
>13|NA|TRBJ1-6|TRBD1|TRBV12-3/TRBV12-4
CASSAHRGSPLHF
TGTGCCAGCAGTGCACACAGGGGGTCACCCCTCCACTTT
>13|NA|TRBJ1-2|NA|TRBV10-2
CASSESRNHGYTF
TGCGCCAGCAGTGAGTCGAGAAATCATGGCTACACCTTC
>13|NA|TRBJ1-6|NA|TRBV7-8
CASSLAGDSPLHF
TGTGCCAGCAGCTTAGCAGGGGATTCACCCCTCCACTTT
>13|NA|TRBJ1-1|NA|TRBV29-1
CSPTLGGGTEAFF
TGCAGCCCCACACTGGGTGGCGGCACTGAAGCTTTCTTT
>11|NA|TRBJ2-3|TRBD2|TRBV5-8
CASSSGGTQYF
TGTGCCAGCAGCTCGGGAGGGACGCAGTATTTT
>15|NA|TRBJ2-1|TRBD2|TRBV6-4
CASSELAGGFYEQFF
TGTGCCAGCAGTGAACTAGCGGGGGGATTCTATGAGCAGTTCTTC
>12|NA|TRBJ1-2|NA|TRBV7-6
CASSFLGGPFTF
TGTGCCAGCAGCTTTTTGGGGGGTCCGTTCACCTTC
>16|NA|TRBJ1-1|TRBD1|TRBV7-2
CASSLGPTGGPTEAFF
TGTGCCAGCAGCTTAGGACCAACAGGGGGCCCTACTGAAGCTTTCTTT
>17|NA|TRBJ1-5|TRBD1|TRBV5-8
CASSPQKGALSNQPQHF
TGTGCCAGCAGCCCGCAAAAGGGGGCTTTGTCCAATCAGCCCCAGCATTTT
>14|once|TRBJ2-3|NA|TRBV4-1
CASSQETSTDTQYF
TGCGCCAGCAGCCAAGAGACTAGCACAGATACGCAGTATTTT
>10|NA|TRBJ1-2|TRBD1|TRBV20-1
CSAGTGDYTF
TGCAGTGCTGGGACAGGGGACTACACCTTC
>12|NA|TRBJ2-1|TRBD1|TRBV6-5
CASSRTGNEQFF
TGTGCCAGCAGTCGGACAGGGAATGAGCAGTTCTTC
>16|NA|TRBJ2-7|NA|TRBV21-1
CASSKTLAGLTYEQYF
TGTGCCAGCAGCAAAACCCTAGCGGGGTTAACCTACGAGCAGTACTTC